The next 28 T cell receptor beta chains were all read from a single sample in a study of T cell responses to AZD1222 COVID-19 vaccine. Generated by immunoSEQ multiplex PCR, the TCRdb table keeps only in-frame clones and is missing some. Here the sample spans more than 100,000 clones, more than 90% being singletons. The sample consisted of peripheral blood, taken 28 days after the second AZD1222 dose. The receptors were sampled from an adult who received the AZD1222 COVID-19 vaccine.

This chain joins TRBV10-3 and TRBJ1-1, with 8 bases that match TRBD1. V lost 7 bases and J lost 5; bases outside the gene matches: 6. The CDR3 is made up of 13 amino acids. CDR1 and CDR2 from the germline V gene are ENHRY and SYGVKD. Here the CDR3 reads CAINGQGRTEAFF. The CDR3 region has the DNA TGTGCCATCAACGGACAGGGTCGGACTGAAGCTTTCTTT.

The rearrangement uses TRBV24-1 and TRBJ2-7; D remains ambiguous. This CDR3 is built from 12 residues. V was shortened by 7 bases and J by 2 bases, with 8 bases between the two germline ends. Germline CDR1 reads KGHDR; CDR2 reads SFDVKD. The CDR3 DNA follows: TGTGCCACCAGGGCTGACGCCTACGAGCAGTACGTC. Protein sequence: CATRADAYEQYV.

The chain uses TRBV27 and TRBJ1-3; a weak D match, TRBD1 (6 bases). Trimming took off 5 bases at V and 0 bases at J, with 14 bases between the two ends. The CDR3 totals 16 residues. CDR1 and CDR2 from the germline V gene are MNHEY and SMNVEV (reference sequence). The CDR3 bases are TGTGCCAGCAGTCCCGGGACACCTCTCTCTGGAAACACCATATATTTT. It codes for CASSPGTPLSGNTIYF.

The chain has TRBV27 and TRBJ1-6; D might be TRBD1 (5 bases). Germline CDR1 is MNHEY and CDR2 is SMNVEV (reference sequence). V was shortened by 6 bases and J by 9 bases, with 21 bases between the two germline ends. This CDR3 comprises 16 residues. In DNA, the CDR3 is TGTGCCAGCAGGATGACCAGAGCCATTGGGGCTTCACCCCTCCACTTT. This gives the protein CASRMTRAIGASPLHF.

This chain links TRBV7-8 with TRBJ1-4, with D uncertain. Trimming removed 1 base from V and 7 bases from J, with 7 bases in between. The CDR3 has 13 residues. Germline values: CDR1 SGHVS, CDR2 FQNEAQ. The CDR3 sequence: CASSLVAGEKLFF. The DNA of the CDR3 is TGTGCCAGCAGCTTAGTAGCGGGTGAAAAACTGTTTTTT.

CDR3 amino acids: CASSPREGADTQYF. Written as DNA, the CDR3 is TGTGCCAGTAGCCCGAGGGAGGGGGCAGATACGCAGTATTTT. The J gene is TRBJ2-3, the V gene TRBV19, with D possibly being TRBD2 (7 bases). With 6 bases removed from V and 4 bases from J, the gap between germline ends came to 14 bases. Germline CDR1 LNHDA, CDR2 SQIVND (reference sequence). The CDR3 is 14 amino acids.

This sequence joins TRBV27 and TRBJ1-6; D may be TRBD1 (6 bases). Trimming pared 6 bases from V and 10 bases from J, leaving 19 bases between. CDR3 length: 15 residues. Per the germline V gene, CDR1 is MNHEY and CDR2 is SMNVEV (reference sequence). The CDR3 is CASSYWAGEKSPLHF. CDR3 nucleotides: TGTGCCAGCAGCTACTGGGCAGGGGAGAAGTCACCCCTCCACTTT.

The rearrangement links TRBV3-1 (or the pseudogene TRBV3-2) to TRBJ2-5; 13 nucleotides align to TRBD2. V lost 4 bases, J lost 1 base, and 3 bases stayed unmatched. Germline CDR1 LGHDT, CDR2 YNNKEL (reference sequence). The CDR3 contains 16 residues. CDR3 protein: CASSPGLAGPQETQYF. CDR3 sequence (DNA): TGTGCCAGCAGCCCGGGACTAGCGGGGCCCCAAGAGACCCAGTACTTC.

This rearrangement joins TRBV3-1 (or the pseudogene TRBV3-2) to TRBJ1-5, with D perhaps matching TRBD1 (6 bases). CDR3 length: 14 residues. The ends were cut back, 5 bases at V and 2 bases at J, with 10 bases in the middle. Germline V CDR1 and CDR2: LGHDT, YNNKEL (reference sequence). The CDR3 sequence is CASSGGVGNQPQHF. The CDR3 DNA is TGTGCCAGCAGCGGGGGCGTGGGCAATCAGCCCCAGCATTTT.

This clone was picked up a small number of times. This chain joins TRBV6-5 and TRBJ1-6; D gene ambiguous. Trimming took off 10 bases at V and 0 bases at J, with 10 bases between the two ends. The CDR3 loop spans 14 amino acids. Germline CDR1 reads MNHEY; CDR2 reads SVGAGI. For the CDR3, the DNA is TGTGCCATTGGCCGAAGCTCCTATAATTCACCCCTCCACTTT. It translates to CAIGRSSYNSPLHF.

This clone was seen more than once but under ten times. The chain combines TRBV28 with TRBJ2-2, with 11 bases aligning to TRBD1. This CDR3 has 17 residues. Losses at the gene ends were 6 bases for V and 3 bases for J; bases not matched to a gene: 9. Germline CDR1 MDHEN, CDR2 SYDVKM. CDR3 in amino acids: CASSPPGQGADTGELFF. The CDR3 DNA reads TGTGCCAGCAGCCCGCCTGGACAGGGGGCGGACACCGGGGAGCTGTTTTTT.

Here the CDR3 DNA reads TGTGCCAGCAGCTTGGAACAGTCCTACGAGCAGTACTTC. Protein: CASSLEQSYEQYF. The rearrangement uses TRBV7-9 and TRBJ2-7; no firm D call. CDR3 length: 13 amino acids. CDR1 is SEHNR and CDR2 is FQNEAQ in the germline V gene (reference sequence). Trimming took 3 bases from V and 1 from J, leaving 7 bases between them.

The gene calls are TRBV2 and TRBJ1-2, with 7 nucleotides matching TRBD1. The germline CDR1 and CDR2 sequences are SNHLY and FYNNEI. V shed 5 bases and J 6 bases; nucleotides not matched to a gene: 6. The CDR3 spans 13 residues. The CDR3 region has the DNA TGTGCCAGCAGTTTCACCGGGACAGATGGCTACACCTTC. Translated, it gives CASSFTGTDGYTF. Full variable domain (outside the CDR3, taken from reference TRBV2 and TRBJ1-2): EPEVTQTPSHQVTQMGQEVILRCVPISNHLYFYWYRQILGQKVEFLVSFYNNEISEKSEIFDDQFSVERPDGSNFTLKIRSTKLEDSAMYFCASSFTGTDGYTFGSGTRLTVV.

This chain uses TRBV7-8 with TRBJ1-1; no reliable D call. Trimming cost V 5 bases and J 11 bases, with 18 bases left between them. The CDR3 contains 13 residues. Germline V lookup: CDR1 SGHVS, CDR2 FQNEAQ. CDR3 in DNA: TGTGCCAGCAGCCCCTTGGGTGGGGTCGGGGCTTTCTTT. Translating it yields CASSPLGGVGAFF.

The rearrangement uses TRBV9 and TRBJ1-2; D may be TRBD1 (6 bases). V lost 2 bases and J 3 bases, leaving 11 bases between the germline ends. Germline CDR1 is SGDLS and CDR2 is YYNGEE. CDR3 length equals 14 residues. CDR3 nucleotide sequence: TGTGCCAGCAGCGTGGGGGGGCGCGACTATGGCTACACCTTC. It translates to CASSVGGRDYGYTF.

CDR3 amino acids: CASSTRLAGAGEDTQYF. DNA of the CDR3: TGTGCCAGCAGCACGCGACTAGCGGGGGCGGGGGAGGATACGCAGTATTTT. The chain joins TRBV7-3 to TRBJ2-3; 12 nucleotides match TRBD2. From germline, CDR1 is SGHTA and CDR2 FQGTGA. The J segment lost 6 bases and the V segment lost 5 bases, leaving 12 bases of the junction unmatched. The CDR3 loop spans 17 amino acids.

The J gene is TRBJ1-5, the V gene TRBV10-3, with a weak D call TRBD1 (5 bases). V was shortened by 4 bases and J by 7 bases, with 11 bases between the two germline ends. Germline CDR1 ENHRY, CDR2 SYGVKD. The CDR3 spans 13 residues. The CDR3 DNA reads TGTGCCATCAGTGGGGGACTTCTCCAGCCCCAGCATTTT. This codes for CAISGGLLQPQHF.

The chain combines TRBV2 with TRBJ2-5, with D tentatively TRBD2 (7 bases). The CDR3 loop spans 14 amino acids. Per the germline V gene, CDR1 is SNHLY and CDR2 is FYNNEI. V was clipped by 3 bases and J by 5 bases, with 13 bases between them. CDR3 nucleotides: TGTGCCAGCAGTGAGGGGGGGGCAGGGGAGACCCAGTACTTC. This codes for CASSEGGAGETQYF.

This chain connects TRBV18 to TRBJ1-1; 7 nucleotides match TRBD1. The germline V gene has CDR1 KGHSH and CDR2 LQKENI. The CDR3 has 13 residues. The ends lost 5 bases at V and 4 bases at J; junction bases unmatched: 4. The CDR3 spells CASSSSGGTEAFF. CDR3 DNA sequence: TGTGCCAGCTCATCATCAGGGGGCACTGAAGCTTTCTTT.

This chain connects TRBV9 to TRBJ2-1; 8 bases are shared with TRBD2. The trim removed 3 bases at V and 4 bases at J, leaving 12 bases unmatched. There are 17 residues in the CDR3. Germline V gene sequence: CDR1 SGDLS, CDR2 YYNGEE. The DNA of the CDR3 is TGTGCCAGCAGCGGCGGTACCGGGACTAGTTCTTACAATGAGCAGTTCTTC. The encoded protein is CASSGGTGTSSYNEQFF.

This clone was observed a handful of times. The V and J genes are TRBV7-3 and TRBJ2-3, with 8 bases identical to TRBD1. This CDR3 is 15 amino acids long. V dropped 4 bases and J dropped 2; count of bases not matched to a gene: 5. Germline CDR1 reads SGHTA; CDR2 reads FQGTGA. CDR3 region: CASSSQGASTDTQYF. CDR3 sequence (DNA): TGTGCCAGCAGCTCGCAGGGGGCCTCCACAGATACGCAGTATTTT.

The chain couples TRBV2 to TRBJ2-2; the D gene is possibly TRBD1 (6 bases). The germline CDR1 and CDR2 sequences are SNHLY and FYNNEI. Trimming removed 4 bases from V and 2 bases from J, with 11 bases in between. CDR3 size: 15 residues. The CDR3 bases are TGTGCCAGCAGTGGGGGGCTAACCAACACCGGGGAGCTGTTTTTT. Translation gives CASSGGLTNTGELFF.

The genes are TRBV7-9 and TRBJ1-2, with 11 nucleotides matching TRBD1. The CDR3 runs to 14 residues. After removal of 8 bases from V and 6 bases from J, the junction contained 8 bases not matched to a gene. CDR1 and CDR2 (germline): SEHNR, FQNEAQ (reference sequence). CDR3 nucleotides: TGTGCCAGCGGCGGACAGGGGGCGCGGGATGGCTACACCTTC. Protein sequence: CASGGQGARDGYTF.

The chain's CDR3 is CASSLGSETEGYTF. In DNA form, the CDR3 reads TGTGCCAGCAGCTTAGGGTCAGAGACAGAAGGCTACACCTTC. This chain joins TRBV7-2 and TRBJ1-2; D is perhaps TRBD1 (5 bases). The CDR3 is 14 amino acids. The ends were cut back, 1 base at V and 8 bases at J, with 14 bases in the middle. The germline gives CDR1 SGHTA, CDR2 FQGNSA.

The chain is built from TRBV4-1 and TRBJ1-1; D possibly corresponds to TRBD1 (5 bases). V dropped 4 bases and J dropped 4 bases, with 13 bases sitting between them. CDR3 length equals 14 residues. The germline V gene encodes CDR1 MGHRA and CDR2 YSYEKL. CDR3 in DNA: TGCGCCAGCAGCCTTTACGGGGGGGGCACTGAAGCTTTCTTT. This translates into CASSLYGGGTEAFF.

This clone was seen only a few times. V is TRBV5-1 and J is TRBJ2-1; D is unresolved. The CDR3 extends over 15 amino acids. Germline V lookup: CDR1 SGHRS, CDR2 YFSETQ. V dropped 4 bases and J dropped 0 bases, with 11 bases sitting between them. The CDR3 sequence: CASSVDSSSYNEQFF. CDR3 sequence (DNA): TGCGCCAGCAGCGTCGACTCTAGCTCCTACAATGAGCAGTTCTTC.

The rearrangement uses TRBV5-8 and TRBJ2-1, with 14 bases identical to TRBD2. The CDR3 is made up of 15 amino acids. CDR1 is SGHTS, CDR2 YDEGEE, per germline. With V trimmed by 4 bases and J by 7 bases, 4 bases remained unmatched. The chain's CDR3 is CASSLGLAGANEQFF. For the CDR3, the DNA is TGTGCCAGCAGCCTGGGACTAGCGGGAGCGAATGAGCAGTTCTTC. The full variable domain, with the rest looked up from reference TRBV5-8 and TRBJ2-1, is EAGVTQSPTHLIKTRGQQATLRCSPISGHTSVYWYQQALGLGLQFLLWYDEGEERNRGNFPPRFSGRQFPNYSSELNVNALELEDSALYLCASSLGLAGANEQFFGPGTRLTVL.

This clone came up once. The CDR3 protein is CASSPSPDTEAFF. Written as DNA, the CDR3 is TGTGCCAGCTCACCCTCGCCTGACACTGAAGCTTTCTTT. This rearrangement joins TRBV18 to TRBJ1-1; no reliable D call. The CDR3 totals 13 residues. Germline loops: CDR1 KGHSH, CDR2 LQKENI. V was shortened by 3 bases and J by 3 bases, with 8 bases between the two germline ends.